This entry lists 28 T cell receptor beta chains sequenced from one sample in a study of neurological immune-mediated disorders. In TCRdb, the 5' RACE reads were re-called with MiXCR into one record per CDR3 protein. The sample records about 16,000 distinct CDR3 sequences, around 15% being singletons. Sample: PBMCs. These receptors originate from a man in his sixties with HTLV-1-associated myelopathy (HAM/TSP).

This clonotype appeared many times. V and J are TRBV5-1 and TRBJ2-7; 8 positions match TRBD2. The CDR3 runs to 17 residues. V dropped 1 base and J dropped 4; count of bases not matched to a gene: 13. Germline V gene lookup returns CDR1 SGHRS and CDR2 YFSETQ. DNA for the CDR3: TGCGCCAGCAGCTTGTTCCCCCCCGGAACGGGAGGGTACGAGCAGTACTTC. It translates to CASSLFPPGTGGYEQYF. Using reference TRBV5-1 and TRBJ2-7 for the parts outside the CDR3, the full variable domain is KAGVTQTPRYLIKTRGQQVTLSCSPISGHRSVSWYQQTPGQGLQFLFEYFSETQRNKGNFPGRFSGRQFSNSRSEMNVSTLELGDSALYLCASSLFPPGTGGYEQYFGPGTRLTVT.

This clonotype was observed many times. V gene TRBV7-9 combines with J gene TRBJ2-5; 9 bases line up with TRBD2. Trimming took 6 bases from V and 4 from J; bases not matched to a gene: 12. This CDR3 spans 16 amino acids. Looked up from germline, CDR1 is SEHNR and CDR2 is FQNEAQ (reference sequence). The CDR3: CASSFERGVPGETQYF. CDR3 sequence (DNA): TGTGCCAGCAGTTTCGAGCGGGGGGTTCCAGGAGAGACCCAGTACTTC.

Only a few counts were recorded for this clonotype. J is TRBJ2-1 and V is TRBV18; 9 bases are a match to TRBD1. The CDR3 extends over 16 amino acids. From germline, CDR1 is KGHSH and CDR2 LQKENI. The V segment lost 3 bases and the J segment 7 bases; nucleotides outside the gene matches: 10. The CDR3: CASSPNPGQGVNEQFF. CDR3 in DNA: TGTGCCAGCTCACCGAATCCGGGACAGGGTGTTAATGAGCAGTTCTTC.

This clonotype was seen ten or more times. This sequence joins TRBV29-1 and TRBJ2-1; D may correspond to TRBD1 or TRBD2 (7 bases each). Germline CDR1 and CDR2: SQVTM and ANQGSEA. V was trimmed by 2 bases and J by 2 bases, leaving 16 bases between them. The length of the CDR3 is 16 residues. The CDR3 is CSVESGGGGTYNEQFF. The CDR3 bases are TGCAGCGTTGAATCAGGGGGGGGCGGGACCTACAATGAGCAGTTCTTC.

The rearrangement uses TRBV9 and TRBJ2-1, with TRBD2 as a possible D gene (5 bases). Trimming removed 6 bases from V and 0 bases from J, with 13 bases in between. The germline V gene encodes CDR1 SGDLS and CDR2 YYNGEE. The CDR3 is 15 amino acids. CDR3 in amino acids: CASTGPGSSYNEQFF. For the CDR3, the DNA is TGTGCCAGCACGGGTCCGGGGAGCTCCTACAATGAGCAGTTCTTC.

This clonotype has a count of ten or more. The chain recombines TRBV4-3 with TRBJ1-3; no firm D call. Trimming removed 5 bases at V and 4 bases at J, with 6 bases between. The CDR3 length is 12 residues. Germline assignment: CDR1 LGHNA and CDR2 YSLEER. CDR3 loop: CASSSDGNTIYF. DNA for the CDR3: TGCGCCAGCAGCTCCGACGGAAACACCATATATTTT.

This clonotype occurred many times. CDR3 nucleotides: TGTGCCAGCAGCCCGGGACTAACGGAGACCCAGTACTTC. It encodes CASSPGLTETQYF. The V and J genes are TRBV5-5 and TRBJ2-5; TRBD2 aligns across 7 bases. This CDR3 has 13 amino acids. V trimming: 4 bases; J trimming: 5 bases; junction bases outside the gene matches: 5. Germline CDR1 and CDR2: SGHKS and YYEKEE (reference sequence).

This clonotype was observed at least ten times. The DNA for the CDR3 is TGCGCCAGCAGCCAAGGGACAGTCCAAGAGACCCAGTACTTC. Its protein product is CASSQGTVQETQYF. The chain employs TRBV5-1 and TRBJ2-5; 7 bases match TRBD1. CDR1 is SGHRS and CDR2 is YFSETQ in the germline V gene. V shed 4 bases, J shed 1 base, and the junction held 4 bases outside the gene matches. The CDR3 runs 14 residues.

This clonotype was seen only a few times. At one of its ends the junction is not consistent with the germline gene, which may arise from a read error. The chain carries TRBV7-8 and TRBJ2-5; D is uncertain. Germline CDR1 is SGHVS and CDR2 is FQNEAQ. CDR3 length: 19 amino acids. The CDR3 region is CAGSLARTSVGARQETQYF. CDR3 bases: TGTGCCGGCAGCCTTGCTAGGACGAGCGTTGGAGCTAGACAAGAGACCCAGTACTTC.

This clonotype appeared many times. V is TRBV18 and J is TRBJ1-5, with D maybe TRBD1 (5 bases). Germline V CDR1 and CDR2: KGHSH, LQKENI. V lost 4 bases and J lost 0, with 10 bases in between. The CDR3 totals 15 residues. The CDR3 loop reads CASSLIGDSNQPQHF. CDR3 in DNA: TGTGCCAGCTCACTCATAGGGGATAGCAATCAGCCCCAGCATTTT.

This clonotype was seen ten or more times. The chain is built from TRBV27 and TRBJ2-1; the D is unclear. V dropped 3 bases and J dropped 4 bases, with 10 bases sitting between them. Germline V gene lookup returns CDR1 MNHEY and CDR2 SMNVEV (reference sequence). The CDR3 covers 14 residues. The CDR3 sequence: CASSFTPVYNEQFF. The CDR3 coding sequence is TGTGCCAGCAGTTTTACTCCAGTATACAATGAGCAGTTCTTC.

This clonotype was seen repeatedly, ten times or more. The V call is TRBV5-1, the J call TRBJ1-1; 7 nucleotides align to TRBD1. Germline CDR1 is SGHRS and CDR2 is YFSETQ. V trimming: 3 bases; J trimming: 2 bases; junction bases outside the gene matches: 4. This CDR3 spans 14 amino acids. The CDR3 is CASSSGQINTEAFF. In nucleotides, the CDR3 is TGCGCCAGCAGCTCGGGACAGATAAACACTGAAGCTTTCTTT.

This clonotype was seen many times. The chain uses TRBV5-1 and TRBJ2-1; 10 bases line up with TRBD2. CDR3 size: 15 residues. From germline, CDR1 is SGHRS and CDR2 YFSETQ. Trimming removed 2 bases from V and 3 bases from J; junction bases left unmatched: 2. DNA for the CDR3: TGCGCCAGCAGCTTAAGCGGGGGGGACTACAATGAGCAGTTCTTC. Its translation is CASSLSGGDYNEQFF.

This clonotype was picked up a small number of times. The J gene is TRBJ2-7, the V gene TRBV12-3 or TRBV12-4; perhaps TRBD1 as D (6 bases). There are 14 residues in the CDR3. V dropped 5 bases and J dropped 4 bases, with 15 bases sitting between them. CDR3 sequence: CASSIYYRDYEQYF. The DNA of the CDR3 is TGTGCCAGCAGTATTTACTACAGGGATTACGAGCAGTACTTC.

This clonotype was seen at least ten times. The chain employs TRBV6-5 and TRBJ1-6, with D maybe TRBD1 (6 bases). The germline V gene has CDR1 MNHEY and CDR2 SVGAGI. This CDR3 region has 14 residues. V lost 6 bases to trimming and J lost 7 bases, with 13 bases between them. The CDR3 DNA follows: TGTGCCAGCAGGGAGGGGGGATTGAATTCACCCCTCCACTTT. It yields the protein CASREGGLNSPLHF.

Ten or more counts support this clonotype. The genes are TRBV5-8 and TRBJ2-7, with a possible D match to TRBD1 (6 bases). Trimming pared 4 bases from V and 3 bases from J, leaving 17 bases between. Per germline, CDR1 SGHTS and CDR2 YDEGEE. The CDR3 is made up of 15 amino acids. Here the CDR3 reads CASSRHRVKDYEQYF. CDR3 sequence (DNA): TGTGCCAGCAGCAGACACAGGGTTAAAGACTACGAGCAGTACTTC.

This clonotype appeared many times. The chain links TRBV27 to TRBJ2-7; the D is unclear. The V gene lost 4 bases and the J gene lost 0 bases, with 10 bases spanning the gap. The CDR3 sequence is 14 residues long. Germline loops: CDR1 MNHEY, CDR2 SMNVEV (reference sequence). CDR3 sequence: CASSSSRNSYEQYF. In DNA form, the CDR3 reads TGTGCCAGCAGTTCGTCTCGGAACTCCTACGAGCAGTACTTC.

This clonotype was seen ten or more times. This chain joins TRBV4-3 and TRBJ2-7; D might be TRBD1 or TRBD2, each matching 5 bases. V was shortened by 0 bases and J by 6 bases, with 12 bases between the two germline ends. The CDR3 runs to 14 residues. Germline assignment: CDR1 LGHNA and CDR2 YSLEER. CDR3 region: CASSQENRGPEQYF. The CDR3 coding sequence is TGCGCCAGCAGCCAAGAAAATCGGGGACCCGAGCAGTACTTC.

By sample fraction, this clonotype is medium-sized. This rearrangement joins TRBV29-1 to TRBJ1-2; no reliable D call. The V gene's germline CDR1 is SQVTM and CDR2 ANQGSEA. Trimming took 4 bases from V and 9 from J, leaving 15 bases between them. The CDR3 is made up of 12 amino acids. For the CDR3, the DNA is TGCAGCGTTGGGGAAAGCTTAGGGAGCTACACCTTC. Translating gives CSVGESLGSYTF.

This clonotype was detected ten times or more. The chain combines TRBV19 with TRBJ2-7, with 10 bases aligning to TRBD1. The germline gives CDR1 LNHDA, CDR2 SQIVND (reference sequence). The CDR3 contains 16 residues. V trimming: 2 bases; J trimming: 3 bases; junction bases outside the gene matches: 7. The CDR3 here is CASSILGTGEGYEQYF. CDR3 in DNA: TGTGCCAGTAGTATACTGGGGACAGGGGAGGGCTACGAGCAGTACTTC.

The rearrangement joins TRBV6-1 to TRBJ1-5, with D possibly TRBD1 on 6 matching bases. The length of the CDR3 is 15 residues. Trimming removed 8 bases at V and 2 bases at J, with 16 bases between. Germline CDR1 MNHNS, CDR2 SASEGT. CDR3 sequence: CASCRGSTGNQPQHF. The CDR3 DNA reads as TGTGCCAGCTGCAGGGGTAGTACTGGCAATCAGCCCCAGCATTTT.

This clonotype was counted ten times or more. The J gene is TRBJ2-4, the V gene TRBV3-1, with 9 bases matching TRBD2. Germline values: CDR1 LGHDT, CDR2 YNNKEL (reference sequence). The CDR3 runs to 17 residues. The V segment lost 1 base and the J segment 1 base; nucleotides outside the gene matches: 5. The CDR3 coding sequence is TGTGCCAGCAGCCAAGTTGCGGGGGGGGCGGCCAAAAACATTCAGTACTTC. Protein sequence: CASSQVAGGAAKNIQYF.

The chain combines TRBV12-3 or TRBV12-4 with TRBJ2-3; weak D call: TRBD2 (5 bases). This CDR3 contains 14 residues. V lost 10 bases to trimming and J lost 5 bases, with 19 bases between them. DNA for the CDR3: TGTGCCACTACCCCACCGGGGTTCAAAGATACGCAGTATTTT. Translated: CATTPPGFKDTQYF.

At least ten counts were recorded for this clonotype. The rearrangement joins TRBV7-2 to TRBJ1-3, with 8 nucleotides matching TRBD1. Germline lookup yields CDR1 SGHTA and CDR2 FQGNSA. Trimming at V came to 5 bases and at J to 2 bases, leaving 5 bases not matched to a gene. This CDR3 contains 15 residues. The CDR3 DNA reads TGTGCCAGCAGCCGACAGGGGACAACTGGAAACACCATATATTTT. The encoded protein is CASSRQGTTGNTIYF. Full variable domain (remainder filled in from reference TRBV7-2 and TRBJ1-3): GAGVSQSPSNKVTEKGKDVELRCDPISGHTALYWYRQSLGQGLEFLIYFQGNSAPDKSGLPSDRFSAERTGGSVSTLTIQRTQQEDSAVYLCASSRQGTTGNTIYFGEGSWLTVV.

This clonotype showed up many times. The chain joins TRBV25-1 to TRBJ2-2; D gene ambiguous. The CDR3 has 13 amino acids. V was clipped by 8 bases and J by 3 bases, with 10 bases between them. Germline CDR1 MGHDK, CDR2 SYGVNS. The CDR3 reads CASRYRDTGELFF. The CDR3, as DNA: TGTGCCAGCCGATACAGAGACACCGGGGAGCTGTTTTTT. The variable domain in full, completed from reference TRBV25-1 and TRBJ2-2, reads EADIYQTPRYLVIGTGKKITLECSQTMGHDKMYWYQQDPGMELHLIHYSYGVNSTEKGDLSSESTVSRIRTEHFPLTLESARPSHTSQYLCASRYRDTGELFFGEGSRLTVL.

CDR3 DNA sequence: TGCAGTGCTAGCAGGGGCCCAGATACGCAGTATTTT. Its protein is CSASRGPDTQYF. The chain uses TRBV20-1 and TRBJ2-3; tentatively, D is TRBD1 (6 bases). Germline V gene sequence: CDR1 DFQATT, CDR2 SNEGSKA (reference sequence). Trimming left V 3 bases short and J 4 bases short, with 8 bases between. This CDR3 contains 12 residues.

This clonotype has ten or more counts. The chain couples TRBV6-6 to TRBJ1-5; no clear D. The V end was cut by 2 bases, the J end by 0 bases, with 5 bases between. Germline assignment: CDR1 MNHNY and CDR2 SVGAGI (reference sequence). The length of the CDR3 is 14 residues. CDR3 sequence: CASSYRVSNQPQHF. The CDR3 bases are TGTGCCAGCAGTTACAGGGTTAGCAATCAGCCCCAGCATTTT.

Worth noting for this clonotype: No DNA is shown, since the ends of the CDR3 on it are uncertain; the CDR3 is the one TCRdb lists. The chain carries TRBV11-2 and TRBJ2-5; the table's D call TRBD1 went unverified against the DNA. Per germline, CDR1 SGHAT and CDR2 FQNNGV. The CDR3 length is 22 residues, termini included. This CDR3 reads CASSFYICSARRGQEIQETQYF.